This TCR beta chain was captured in a study of cytomegalovirus exposure and HLA in healthy donors. Whole-study context: Among 150 million to 200 million T cells, an earlier analysis found 117 million unique TCR beta sequences. Some 91 million unique TCRs from HLA-typed donors were held in an early release of data. General observations from the study: Cytomegalovirus-associated TCR beta chains were listed, numbering roughly 150. In a later analysis, TCR beta V- and J-gene trimming showed a link to a missense DCLRE1C variant.

As to this clone: Its matching antigen is unknown.

PCR employed 60 Vbeta and 13 Jbeta primers. TCRdb keeps only in-frame clones here, not all; method: immunoSEQ multiplex PCR. This table has almost 200,000 clones, approximately 85% appearing once. Germline V gives CDR1 KGHSH, CDR2 LQKENI. V shed 3 bases, J shed 2 bases, and the junction held 9 bases outside the gene matches. The CDR3 has 16 amino acids. The V gene is TRBV18, the J gene TRBJ2-7; 8 nucleotides line up with TRBD1. The specimen was PBMCs. This sequence originates from a woman between 45 and 60 years old in good health and CMV-seronegative. CDR3 loop: CASSPLTGGTTYEQYF. The CDR3, as DNA: TGTGCCAGCTCACCGCTTACAGGGGGAACAACCTACGAGCAGTACTTC.